The entry that follows covers one T cell receptor beta chain sequence. Clones were sequenced by immunoSEQ multiplex PCR, and TCRdb holds only the in-frame ones, with some missing. The sample lists over 200,000 clones, around 83% occurring once. The CDR3 length is 14 residues. V dropped 5 bases and J dropped 1 base, with 8 bases sitting between them. Looked up from germline, CDR1 is SGHTA and CDR2 is FQGTGA. The data stem from a study of blood T cell repertoires in COVID-19. The chain has TRBV7-3 and TRBJ2-2; no clear D. Sequencing was carried out using PBMCs or T cells enriched from blood (not recorded which). The TCR sequence derives from a woman aged 40-49 years who had recovered from COVID-19. CDR3 DNA: TGTGCCAGCAGCGCCTACAGGAACACCGGGGAGCTGTTTTTT. Residues: CASSAYRNTGELFF.